Here is one TCR beta chain with its context. These data are taken from a study of control samples from healthy donors and cancer patients. Repertoires were generated with immunoSEQ multiplex PCR, while TCRdb's copy carries only in-frame clones and drops some. The repertoire holds around 79,000 clones, with roughly 93% as singletons. The ends were cut back, 5 bases at V and 2 bases at J, with 8 bases in the middle. The CDR3 extends over 13 amino acids. Germline CDR1 is WNHNN and CDR2 is SYGVQD (reference sequence). Sample: PBMCs. V gene TRBV10-1 combines with J gene TRBJ2-3, with TRBD2 as a possible D gene (6 bases). This receptor was taken from a woman aged 40 to 50 with lung cancer. The CDR3 DNA follows: TGCGCCAGCAGTCGGGACTTCACAGATACGCAGTATTTT. This encodes CASSRDFTDTQYF.